The T cell receptor (beta chain) under discussion was sequenced for a study of blood T cell repertoires in COVID-19. Study information: Spain, Italy and the United States supplied samples that represented acute and convalescent COVID-19. In each case, the material was cDNA or gDNA derived from T cells, B-cell-depleted T cells, or PBMCs.

Per the authors' pipeline: Reference gene primer amplification yielded estimated nucleated cell counts. Measured with immunoSEQ multiplex PCR; TCRdb has only the in-frame clones, and not every one. The D gene and trimming were derived from the DNA, and the V and J assignments and clone size from that table. The table lists some 130,000 clones, around four fifths of them singletons. This CDR3 comprises 15 residues. Germline loops: CDR1 LGHNA, CDR2 YNFKEQ. V gave up 3 bases and J gave up 4 bases; unmatched junction bases: 4. The chain recombines TRBV4-2 with TRBJ2-7; the match to TRBD2 covers 12 bases. The clonotype was recovered from a man in his sixties who had recovered from COVID-19. Material: peripheral blood. The CDR3, as DNA: TGTGCCAGCAGCCAGGCCACTAGCGGGGGGTACGAGCAGTACTTC. As protein: CASSQATSGGYEQYF.